A selection of T cell receptor beta chains follows, all from one sample in a study of blood T cell repertoires in COVID-19. Repertoires were generated with immunoSEQ multiplex PCR, while TCRdb's copy carries only in-frame clones and drops some. The data contain some 270,000 clones, 65% to 85% of them singletons. The source material was peripheral blood. These receptors all stem from a woman aged 40 to 50 who had recovered from COVID-19. Each CDR3 is given with its conserved first and last residue. Fields, in order: V gene, clone size, J gene, D gene, CDR3 DNA, CDR3 protein. D genes are given only for firm matches. Clone size is shown for a subset of rows, as once, few, many or a class of expanded clone.

v_gene: TRBV6-1; abundance: -; j_gene: TRBJ1-2; d_gene: -; CDR3nt: TGTGCCAGCAGTGAATTAGCCACCCCCAACTATGGCTACACCTTC; CDR3aa: CASSELATPNYGYTF
v_gene: TRBV3-1/TRBV3-2; abundance: -; j_gene: TRBJ2-2; d_gene: TRBD1; CDR3nt: TGTGCCAGCAGCCAAAGGGTCGGACAGGGGGGAACCGGGGAGCTGTTTTTT; CDR3aa: CASSQRVGQGGTGELFF
v_gene: TRBV7-8; abundance: -; j_gene: TRBJ1-4; d_gene: -; CDR3nt: TGTGCCAGCAGCGCCCGCAGGGTCCCAACTAATGAAAAACTGTTTTTT; CDR3aa: CASSARRVPTNEKLFF
v_gene: TRBV28; abundance: -; j_gene: TRBJ2-7; d_gene: -; CDR3nt: TGTGCCAGCAGCTTACCCGGAGGACCCCCCGAGCAGTACTTC; CDR3aa: CASSLPGGPPEQYF
v_gene: TRBV19; abundance: -; j_gene: TRBJ1-2; d_gene: TRBD1; CDR3nt: TGTGCCAGTAGCACCAGGGGGACAGGGTATGGCTACACCTTC; CDR3aa: CASSTRGTGYGYTF
v_gene: TRBV30; abundance: -; j_gene: TRBJ1-4; d_gene: TRBD1; CDR3nt: TGTGCCTGGAGCCGAGGGGGCCCCTCGGAAAAACTGTTTTTT; CDR3aa: CAWSRGGPSEKLFF
v_gene: TRBV28; abundance: -; j_gene: TRBJ2-1; d_gene: TRBD2; CDR3nt: TGTGCCAGCAGTCAAGTAACGAGCGGGGGCAATGAGCAGTTCTTC; CDR3aa: CASSQVTSGGNEQFF
v_gene: TRBV27; abundance: once; j_gene: TRBJ2-7; d_gene: -; CDR3nt: TGTGCCAGCAGCCTGGGGCGATCTGCCGAGCAGTACTTC; CDR3aa: CASSLGRSAEQYF
v_gene: TRBV9; abundance: -; j_gene: TRBJ2-2; d_gene: TRBD2; CDR3nt: TGTGCCAGCAGCGTAGAGGTTGGGAGGGGCGGGGAGCTGTTTTTT; CDR3aa: CASSVEVGRGGELFF
v_gene: TRBV15; abundance: few; j_gene: TRBJ1-2; d_gene: -; CDR3nt: TGTGCCACCAGCAGAGATGCAGGACTTAACTATGGCTACACCTTC; CDR3aa: CATSRDAGLNYGYTF
v_gene: TRBV19; abundance: -; j_gene: TRBJ1-1; d_gene: -; CDR3nt: TGTGCCAGTAGTATAGTACGGAGGATGAACACTGAAGCTTTCTTT; CDR3aa: CASSIVRRMNTEAFF
v_gene: TRBV4-1; abundance: few; j_gene: TRBJ1-1; d_gene: -; CDR3nt: TGCGCCAGCAGCCAAAATCTCCCCCCCCTCGTGCAGGGCTCCGACACTGAAGCTTTCTTT; CDR3aa: CASSQNLPPLVQGSDTEAFF
v_gene: TRBV2; abundance: once; j_gene: TRBJ2-3; d_gene: TRBD2; CDR3nt: TGTGCCAGCGCTCTAGCGGGGACCACAGATACGCAGTATTTT; CDR3aa: CASALAGTTDTQYF
v_gene: TRBV30; abundance: -; j_gene: TRBJ1-3; d_gene: TRBD1; CDR3nt: TGTGCCTGGAGGATCCGGGACAGGGAGGTTGGCACCATATATTTT; CDR3aa: CAWRIRDREVGTIYF
v_gene: TRBV28; abundance: -; j_gene: TRBJ2-7; d_gene: TRBD1; CDR3nt: TGTGCCAGCCGATCTTCGGGGACAGGGATATACGAGCAGTACTTC; CDR3aa: CASRSSGTGIYEQYF
v_gene: TRBV6-5; abundance: -; j_gene: TRBJ2-1; d_gene: -; CDR3nt: TGTGCCAGCACTTTAGCCTACAATGAGCAGTTCTTC; CDR3aa: CASTLAYNEQFF
v_gene: TRBV30; abundance: -; j_gene: TRBJ1-2; d_gene: TRBD1; CDR3nt: TGTGCCTGGGGGGGACAGGGCTCTTTAACCTTC; CDR3aa: CAWGGQGSLTF
v_gene: TRBV7-9; abundance: -; j_gene: TRBJ2-6; d_gene: TRBD1; CDR3nt: TGTGCCAGCAGCTTATTCAGGGGGCTTTTCTCTGGGGCCAACGTCCTGACTTTC; CDR3aa: CASSLFRGLFSGANVLTF
v_gene: TRBV28; abundance: -; j_gene: TRBJ2-7; d_gene: -; CDR3nt: TGTGCCAGCAGCGGACAGATTAACTACGAGCAGTACTTC; CDR3aa: CASSGQINYEQYF
v_gene: TRBV27; abundance: many; j_gene: TRBJ2-5; d_gene: -; CDR3nt: TGTGCCAGCAGGAGGGGGTCAGGGAAGACCCAGTACTTC; CDR3aa: CASRRGSGKTQYF
v_gene: TRBV29-1; abundance: -; j_gene: TRBJ2-7; d_gene: TRBD1; CDR3nt: TGCAGCGTTACTCCGGGACAGGGAACGCAGTACTTC; CDR3aa: CSVTPGQGTQYF
v_gene: TRBV6-1; abundance: -; j_gene: TRBJ2-3; d_gene: -; CDR3nt: TGTGCCAGCAGTGAAGTGGGCGGGACAGTGGCAGATACGCAGTATTTT; CDR3aa: CASSEVGGTVADTQYF